What follows is one T cell receptor (beta chain) and its context. Its antigen is unknown. Healthy Russian Caucasian donors spanned ages about 6 to 90 years. Germline CDR1 is SGHRS and CDR2 is YFSETQ. The CDR3 is made up of 13 amino acids. V lost 3 bases to trimming and J lost 5 bases; unmatched junction nucleotides: 3. These data belong to a study of blood T cells in healthy people across ages. Overall study results and limits: Investigators viewed diversity estimates from one million T cells as underestimates, the study reported. The long-lived group displayed more naive CD4+ cells, plus higher diversity, than the aged donors did. With age, beta diversity per million T cells declined roughly linearly, significantly by over 35.

A second PCR, run for about 7 to 11 cycles, used a sample-barcoded 5' primer plus a J-beta primer mix. TCRdb recomputed calls from the 5' RACE reads with MiXCR, one row per CDR3 protein. Of about 780,000 distinct CDR3 sequences listed, more than 35% are singletons. The sample consisted of blood. This receptor was identified in an elderly man in good health. V is TRBV5-1 and J is TRBJ2-7, with 9 bases matching TRBD1. CDR3 nucleotides: TGCGCCAGCAGCTGGGGACAGGGTAACGAGCAGTACTTC. Protein: CASSWGQGNEQYF.